Shown below are 24 T cell receptor beta chains from a single sample sequenced in a study of identical twins. From the 5' RACE reads, TCRdb called clonotypes with MiXCR, one entry per CDR3 protein. The profile shows about 920,000 distinct CDR3 sequences, about 12% of them singletons. The same data also went into a second study, on yellow fever vaccine responses in identical twins.

Material for sequencing was PBMCs. The receptors stem from a woman aged 18-30 years in good health.

This clonotype has a single count. This rearrangement joins TRBV20-1 to TRBJ2-3, with D possibly matching TRBD2 (5 bases). Trimming stripped 2 bases from V and 0 bases from J, with 12 bases between. The CDR3 length is 15 residues. Germline CDR1 DFQATT, CDR2 SNEGSKA (reference sequence). The CDR3 nucleotides read TGCAGTGCTAGAAGAGGGTTTTACAGCACAGATACGCAGTATTTT. Translated, it gives CSARRGFYSTDTQYF.

This clonotype was detected only a few times. The chain combines TRBV7-9 with TRBJ1-4; perhaps TRBD1 as D (5 bases). This CDR3 is 14 amino acids long. Per the germline V gene, CDR1 is SEHNR and CDR2 is FQNEAQ (reference sequence). V was pared by 5 bases and J by 5 bases, with 12 bases between. This CDR3 is CASSVHQGNEKLFF. CDR3 coding DNA: TGTGCCAGCAGCGTTCATCAGGGAAATGAAAAACTGTTTTTT.

This clonotype was observed many times. The chain recombines TRBV7-2 with TRBJ1-2; 9 nucleotides align to TRBD1. CDR1 and CDR2 (germline): SGHTA, FQGNSA. The CDR3 consists of 14 residues. Trimming cost V 3 bases and J 4 bases; bases outside gene matches: 3. CDR3 in amino acids: CASSLDRGSYGYTF. CDR3 sequence (DNA): TGTGCCAGCAGCTTGGACAGGGGCAGCTATGGCTACACCTTC. The variable domain in full, with the rest retrieved from reference TRBV7-2 and TRBJ1-2, is GAGVSQSPSNKVTEKGKDVELRCDPISGHTALYWYRQSLGQGLEFLIYFQGNSAPDKSGLPSDRFSAERTGGSVSTLTIQRTQQEDSAVYLCASSLDRGSYGYTFGSGTRLTVV.

This clonotype came up a few times. The chain combines TRBV6-1 with TRBJ1-3; 10 nucleotides line up with TRBD1. This CDR3 has 15 residues. J lost 2 bases, V lost 4 bases, and 2 bases had no gene match. CDR1 MNHNS and CDR2 SASEGT come from the germline V gene. In DNA, the CDR3 is TGTGCCAGCAGTGGCGGACAGGGGGCTGGAAACACCATATATTTT. Translating it yields CASSGGQGAGNTIYF.

This clonotype was counted only a few times. The rearrangement links TRBV29-1 to TRBJ1-2, with 11 bases fitting TRBD1. CDR1 and CDR2 from the germline V gene are SQVTM and ANQGSEA. This CDR3 contains 14 residues. Losses at the gene ends were 4 bases for V and 4 bases for J; bases not matched to a gene: 5. The CDR3 region has the DNA TGCAGCGTTGGAGGGACAGGGGGAACCTATGGCTACACCTTC. Residues: CSVGGTGGTYGYTF.

J is TRBJ2-7 and V is TRBV11-2; D unclear. This CDR3 has 14 amino acids. The ends were cut back, 5 bases at V and 0 bases at J, with 11 bases in the middle. The germline V gene encodes CDR1 SGHAT and CDR2 FQNNGV. CDR3 loop: CASSLSFSSYEQYV. In nucleotides, the CDR3 is TGTGCCAGCAGCCTTTCTTTTAGCTCCTACGAGCAGTACGTC.

This clonotype has a handful of counts. V gene TRBV12-3 or TRBV12-4 combines with J gene TRBJ2-1; TRBD2 aligns across 10 bases. V lost 7 bases, J lost 7 bases, and 10 bases stayed unmatched. The CDR3 contains 15 residues. CDR3 sequence: CASTPHLAGANEQFF. Written as DNA, the CDR3 is TGTGCCAGCACCCCCCATCTAGCGGGAGCTAATGAGCAGTTCTTC.

Only a few counts were recorded for this clonotype. The chain uses TRBV7-9 and TRBJ1-6; 7 positions match TRBD1. V lost 5 bases and J lost 6; bases outside the gene matches: 4. This CDR3 region has 14 residues. Germline-derived CDR1 and CDR2 are SEHNR and FQNEAQ (reference sequence). The CDR3 spells CASSLQGVNSPLHF. In nucleotides, the CDR3 is TGTGCCAGCAGCCTCCAGGGGGTTAATTCACCCCTCCACTTT.

This chain links TRBV5-6 with TRBJ1-2; possibly TRBD1 for D (5 bases). Trimming removed 5 bases at V and 7 bases at J, with 12 bases between. CDR1 is SGHDT, CDR2 YYEEEE, per germline. This CDR3 is built from 12 residues. CDR3 region: CASSSGGVGYTF. The CDR3 coding sequence is TGTGCCAGCAGTTCTGGAGGGGTTGGCTACACCTTC.

This clonotype has just a few counts. This chain links TRBV6-5 with TRBJ1-2, with unresolved D. Germline values: CDR1 MNHEY, CDR2 SVGAGI. Trimming cost V 0 bases and J 4 bases, with 9 bases left between them. This CDR3 has 14 residues. The CDR3 DNA sequence: TGTGCCAGCAGTTACTCTGGCATATCCTATGGCTACACCTTC. It encodes CASSYSGISYGYTF.

There are a few counts of this clonotype. The V and J genes are TRBV7-2 and TRBJ2-1; 7 positions agree with TRBD1. Germline CDR1 SGHTA, CDR2 FQGNSA. J lost 6 bases, V lost 1 base, and 9 bases had no gene match. The CDR3 is 16 amino acids. CDR3 bases: TGTGCCAGCAGCTTAGAGTTGGCAGGGGGTGTCAATGAGCAGTTCTTC. Amino acids: CASSLELAGGVNEQFF.

This clonotype was recorded many times. The chain has TRBV18 and TRBJ2-1; 7 bases are shared with TRBD2. V lost 2 bases to trimming and J lost 8 bases; unmatched junction nucleotides: 9. The V gene's germline CDR1 is KGHSH and CDR2 LQKENI. CDR3 length: 15 amino acids. The CDR3 region has the DNA TGTGCCAGCTCACCAACGGGACTAACGGCGGATGAGCAGTTCTTC. Protein product: CASSPTGLTADEQFF.

The J gene is TRBJ2-1, the V gene TRBV4-1; TRBD1 or TRBD2 may be the D gene (6 bases each). CDR1 is MGHRA, CDR2 YSYEKL, per germline. The CDR3 loop spans 18 amino acids. Trimming pared 6 bases from V and 0 bases from J, leaving 21 bases between. The CDR3 here is CASRKEGGSMFSYNEQFF. The CDR3 nucleotides are TGCGCCAGCAGAAAAGAAGGGGGGAGCATGTTCTCCTACAATGAGCAGTTCTTC.

The gene calls are TRBV3-1 and TRBJ2-2; D might be TRBD2 (6 bases). CDR1 and CDR2 from the germline V gene are LGHDT and YNNKEL (reference sequence). Trimming took 4 bases from V and 4 from J, leaving 16 bases between them. CDR3 length equals 16 residues. CDR3 nucleotide sequence: TGTGCCAGCAGCCCGAATCCGGGAGTTGGCACCGGGGAGCTGTTTTTT. It specifies CASSPNPGVGTGELFF.

The CDR3 sequence is CASSQGSLAGGDTQYF. The CDR3 DNA reads TGTGCCAGCAGCCAAGGGTCGCTAGCGGGGGGAGATACGCAGTATTTT. This chain links TRBV4-2 with TRBJ2-3, with 11 positions matching TRBD2. J was trimmed by 5 bases and V by 1 base; bases with no gene match: 5. The CDR3 spans 16 residues. Germline V gene lookup returns CDR1 LGHNA and CDR2 YNFKEQ.

This clonotype was counted at least ten times. The chain links TRBV5-1 to TRBJ2-1; 10 positions match TRBD2. With V trimmed by 4 bases and J by 5 bases, 9 bases remained unmatched. Per the germline V gene, CDR1 is SGHRS and CDR2 is YFSETQ. This CDR3 is 16 amino acids long. The CDR3 DNA sequence: TGCGCCAGCAGCCCGAAAGCGGGAGGGGGGGACAATGAGCAGTTCTTC. Its protein is CASSPKAGGGDNEQFF.

This clonotype occurred a few times. The chain is built from TRBV14 and TRBJ2-1; D gene uncertain. The CDR3 contains 15 residues. Deletions cut 2 bases from V and 0 bases from J, with 8 bases between. Germline assignment: CDR1 SGHDN and CDR2 FVKESK. The CDR3 DNA reads TGTGCCAGCAGCCAAAGACTCCTCTCCTACAATGAGCAGTTCTTC. Its protein product is CASSQRLLSYNEQFF.

The chain recombines TRBV19 with TRBJ2-1; the match to TRBD2 covers 10 bases. Germline-derived CDR1 and CDR2 are LNHDA and SQIVND (reference sequence). The CDR3 spans 15 residues. The trim removed 6 bases at V and 1 base at J, leaving 3 bases unmatched. This CDR3 reads CASSALAGSYNEQFF. The CDR3 DNA reads as TGTGCCAGTAGCGCACTAGCGGGGTCCTACAATGAGCAGTTCTTC.

Ten or more counts support this clonotype. The chain uses TRBV12-3 or TRBV12-4 and TRBJ1-1; no clear D gene. Trimming cost V 7 bases and J 3 bases, with 6 bases left between them. This CDR3 has 11 amino acids. CDR3 sequence (DNA): TGTGCCAGCACCACCGACACTGAAGCTTTCTTT. Amino acid sequence: CASTTDTEAFF.

This clonotype was picked up many times. The V gene is TRBV10-3, the J gene TRBJ2-3; 9 nucleotides match TRBD2. Germline CDR1 is ENHRY and CDR2 is SYGVKD. The CDR3 sequence is 15 residues long. The trim removed 5 bases at V and 6 bases at J, leaving 9 bases unmatched. The CDR3, as DNA: TGTGCCATCAGTCCCATAGCGGGAGCAGCGGATACGCAGTATTTT. It yields the protein CAISPIAGAADTQYF.

This clonotype was seen only a few times. The V and J genes are TRBV5-1 and TRBJ2-1, with D possibly matching TRBD2 (5 bases). Per the germline V gene, CDR1 is SGHRS and CDR2 is YFSETQ. The CDR3 spans 13 residues. Trimming left V 4 bases short and J 4 bases short, with 9 bases between. The CDR3 coding sequence is TGCGCCAGCAGCCCGGACTTATACAATGAGCAGTTCTTC. Translation: CASSPDLYNEQFF.

The chain is built from TRBV11-2 and TRBJ2-1; 10 nucleotides line up with TRBD2. CDR1 is SGHAT, CDR2 FQNNGV, per germline. CDR3 length equals 15 residues. V was clipped by 3 bases and J by 3 bases; unmatched bases: 2. This CDR3 reads CASSFTSGVYNEQFF. The CDR3 DNA reads TGTGCCAGCAGCTTCACTAGCGGGGTCTACAATGAGCAGTTCTTC.

The rearrangement links TRBV7-7 to TRBJ2-5, with 8 bases that match TRBD2. The germline gives CDR1 SSHAT, CDR2 FNYEAQ (reference sequence). This CDR3 spans 15 amino acids. The V gene end was trimmed by 5 bases and the J gene end by 7 bases; junction bases not matched to a gene: 12. CDR3 nucleotides: TGTGCCAGCAGCATAAATAGCGGGGCGCGTGGGACCCAGTACTTC. Translating it yields CASSINSGARGTQYF.

This clonotype came up a few times. The chain has TRBV7-7 and TRBJ2-3, with 9 bases matching TRBD2. The V segment lost 4 bases and the J segment 5 bases; nucleotides outside the gene matches: 10. CDR3 length: 16 amino acids. Germline V gene sequence: CDR1 SSHAT, CDR2 FNYEAQ (reference sequence). The CDR3 bases are TGTGCCAGCAGCTCAGGGGAGCTAGCGGGGCAAGATACGCAGTATTTT. This codes for CASSSGELAGQDTQYF. Filled out from reference TRBV7-7 and TRBJ2-3, the complete variable domain reads GAGVSQSPRYKVTKRGQDVTLRCDPISSHATLYWYQQALGQGPEFLTYFNYEAQPDKSGLPSDRFSAERPEGSISTLTIQRTEQRDSAMYRCASSSGELAGQDTQYFGPGTRLTVL.